This TCR beta chain was identified in a study of OX40 agonist ivuxolimab in advanced cancers. At the level of the study: Dose-escalation patients were diagnosed with hepatocellular carcinoma, melanoma, renal cell cancer or head and neck cancer. Prior anti-PD-1, anti-PD-L1 or anti-CTLA-4 therapy was allowed; 30% to 40% had some.

Libraries were prepared by immunoSEQ multiplex PCR; TCRdb keeps only in-frame clonotypes and omits some of them. The data contain roughly 62,000 clones, 92% of them singletons. This CDR3 comprises 15 residues. V lost 0 bases, J lost 0 bases, and 9 bases lay in between. Germline V gene lookup returns CDR1 SGDLS and CDR2 YYNGEE. The starting material was CD4+ or CD8+ T cells sorted from blood, obtained in a trial of the OX40 agonist ivuxolimab. The TCR was taken from an adult with an advanced solid tumor such as melanoma, head and neck, liver or kidney cancer. V is TRBV9 and J is TRBJ1-1; TRBD1 is a possible D gene (5 bases). The CDR3 DNA sequence: TGTGCCAGCAGCGTAGGGGGACTACTGAACACTGAAGCTTTCTTT. Translating it yields CASSVGGLLNTEAFF.